A selection of T cell receptor beta chains follows, all from one sample in a study of CD8 T cells in ankylosing spondylitis. TCRdb itself ran the 5' RACE reads through MiXCR, one entry per CDR3 protein. The sample consists of some 800,000 distinct CDR3 sequences, approximately 12% of them appearing once. The sample was blood, either unsorted or a sorted T cell fraction (not recorded which). These receptors were collected from a male donor with ankylosing spondylitis. Each CDR3 is given with its conserved first and last residue. D genes are given only for firm matches. The size field is filled for only some rows; it gives once, few, many or a size class.

J gene,clone size,V gene,D gene,CDR3 protein,CDR3 DNA
TRBJ2-7,many,TRBV20-1,TRBD1,CSAAPGTGPPASEQYF,TGCAGTGCTGCCCCCGGGACAGGGCCTCCAGCCAGCGAGCAGTACTTC
TRBJ2-2,.,TRBV5-1,TRBD1,CASSSRQGDHTGELFF,TGCGCCAGCAGCTCTCGCCAGGGGGATCACACCGGGGAGCTGTTTTTT
TRBJ1-1,many,TRBV5-1,.,CASSRPGGTEAFF,TGCGCCAGCAGCCGCCCCGGGGGCACTGAAGCTTTCTTT
TRBJ2-1,.,TRBV6-2/TRBV6-3,.,CASSFRTNEQFF,TGTGCCAGCAGTTTCCGGACCAATGAGCAGTTCTTC
TRBJ1-1,.,TRBV5-1,.,CASSLSPVEEAFF,TGCGCCAGCAGCTTGTCTCCGGTGGAGGAAGCTTTCTTT
TRBJ1-4,.,TRBV7-9,.,CASTGTRGIVEKLFF,TGTGCCAGCACCGGGACCCGGGGCATTGTGGAAAAACTGTTTTTT
TRBJ1-1,.,TRBV18,.,CASSPQQGADTEAFF,TGTGCCAGCTCACCACAACAGGGAGCCGACACTGAAGCTTTCTTT
TRBJ1-6,.,TRBV27,.,CASSLTRGGSPLHF,TGTGCCAGCAGTTTAACCCGGGGCGGTTCACCCCTCCACTTT
TRBJ2-1,few,TRBV11-1,.,CASSSPGVREQFF,TGTGCCAGCAGCTCACCTGGGGTGCGGGAGCAGTTCTTC
TRBJ2-1,few,TRBV7-2,.,CASSLAPQRPTYNEQFF,TGTGCCAGCAGCTTAGCCCCTCAGAGACCTACTTACAATGAGCAGTTCTTC
TRBJ2-7,many,TRBV5-1,.,CASSLLTRTGRPEQYF,TGCGCCAGCAGCTTGCTAACTCGGACGGGCCGGCCTGAGCAGTACTTC
TRBJ1-1,.,TRBV6-2/TRBV6-3,.,CASSDVGTLNTEAFF,TGTGCCAGCAGTGACGTGGGGACCCTGAACACTGAAGCTTTCTTT
TRBJ1-2,.,TRBV6-1,TRBD1,CASSPTTGDGYTF,TGTGCCAGCAGTCCTACGACAGGGGATGGCTACACCTTC
TRBJ2-5,many,TRBV29-1,.,CSARTNQETQYF,TGCAGCGCCCGGACAAACCAAGAGACCCAGTACTTC
TRBJ2-1,few,TRBV7-2,.,CASSPRLSSSYNEQFF,TGTGCCAGCAGCCCTAGACTATCCAGCTCCTACAATGAGCAGTTCTTC
TRBJ2-6,many,TRBV29-1,TRBD1,CSVQAGGGGANVLTF,TGCAGCGTTCAAGCAGGGGGCGGTGGGGCCAACGTCCTGACTTTC
TRBJ2-7,few,TRBV3-1,.,CASSQDHGGLSEQYF,TGTGCCAGCAGCCAAGATCACGGGGGGCTGAGCGAGCAGTACTTC
TRBJ2-1,.,TRBV20-1,.,CSASEQTYNEQFF,TGCAGTGCTAGCGAACAAACCTACAATGAGCAGTTCTTC
TRBJ2-1,few,TRBV30,TRBD1,CAWSVRGQGSNEQFF,TGTGCCTGGAGTGTAAGGGGACAGGGGTCAAATGAGCAGTTCTTC
TRBJ2-3,.,TRBV20-1,.,CSATKGGDTQYF,TGCAGTGCTACCAAGGGCGGGGATACGCAGTATTTT
TRBJ2-5,.,TRBV12-3/TRBV12-4,.,CASSLGRRDRPERETQYF,TGTGCCAGCAGTTTAGGTCGGCGAGACAGGCCCGAAAGAGAAACCCAGTACTTC
TRBJ2-1,few,TRBV6-2/TRBV6-3,TRBD1,CASRRDRGPSNEQFF,TGTGCCAGCAGACGGGACAGGGGGCCTAGCAATGAGCAGTTCTTC